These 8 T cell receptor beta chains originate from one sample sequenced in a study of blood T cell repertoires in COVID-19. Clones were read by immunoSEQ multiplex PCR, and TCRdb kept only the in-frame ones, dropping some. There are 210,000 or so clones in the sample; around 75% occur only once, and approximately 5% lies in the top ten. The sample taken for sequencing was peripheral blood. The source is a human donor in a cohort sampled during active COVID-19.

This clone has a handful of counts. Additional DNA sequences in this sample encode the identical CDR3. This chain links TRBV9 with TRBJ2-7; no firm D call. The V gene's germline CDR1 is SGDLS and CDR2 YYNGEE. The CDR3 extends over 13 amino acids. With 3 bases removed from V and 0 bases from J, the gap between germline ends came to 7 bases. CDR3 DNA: TGTGCCAGCAGCGGTTCGTACTCCTACGAGCAGTACTTC. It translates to CASSGSYSYEQYF.

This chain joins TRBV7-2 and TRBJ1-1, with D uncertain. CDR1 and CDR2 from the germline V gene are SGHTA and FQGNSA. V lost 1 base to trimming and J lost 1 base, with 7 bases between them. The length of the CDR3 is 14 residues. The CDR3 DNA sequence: TGTGCCAGCAGCTTAGACCCGGGGAACACTGAAGCTTTCTTT. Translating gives CASSLDPGNTEAFF.

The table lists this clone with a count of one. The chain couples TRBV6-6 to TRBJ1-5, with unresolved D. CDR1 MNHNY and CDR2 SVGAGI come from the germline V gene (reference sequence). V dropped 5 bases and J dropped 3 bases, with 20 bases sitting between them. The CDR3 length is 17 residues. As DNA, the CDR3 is TGTGCCAGCAGTCCTTATTACGACTCTGGCCACAATCAGCCCCAGCATTTT. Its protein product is CASSPYYDSGHNQPQHF.

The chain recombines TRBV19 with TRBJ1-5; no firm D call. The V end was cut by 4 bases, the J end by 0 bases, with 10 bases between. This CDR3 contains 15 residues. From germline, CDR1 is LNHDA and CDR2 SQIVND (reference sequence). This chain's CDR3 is CASSTGSHSNQPQHF. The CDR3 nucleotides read TGTGCCAGTAGTACAGGTTCACATAGCAATCAGCCCCAGCATTTT.

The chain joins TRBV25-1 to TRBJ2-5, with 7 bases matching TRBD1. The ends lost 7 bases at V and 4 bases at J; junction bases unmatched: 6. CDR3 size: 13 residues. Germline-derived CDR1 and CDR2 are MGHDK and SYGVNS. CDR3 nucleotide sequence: TGTGCCAGCACACGAGGGGGCTCAGAGACCCAGTACTTC. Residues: CASTRGGSETQYF.

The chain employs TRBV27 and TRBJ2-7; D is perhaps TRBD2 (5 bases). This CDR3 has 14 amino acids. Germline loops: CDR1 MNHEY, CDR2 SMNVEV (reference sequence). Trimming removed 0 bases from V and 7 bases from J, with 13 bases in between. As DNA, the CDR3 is TGTGCCAGCAGTTTATCGCCGGGGTTGGTAGAGCAGTACTTC. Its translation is CASSLSPGLVEQYF.

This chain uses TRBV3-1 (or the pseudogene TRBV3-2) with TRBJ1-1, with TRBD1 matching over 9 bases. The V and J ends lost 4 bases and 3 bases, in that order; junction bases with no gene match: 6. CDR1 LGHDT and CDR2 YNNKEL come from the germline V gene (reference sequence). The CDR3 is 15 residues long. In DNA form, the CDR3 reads TGTGCCAGCAGCCCACAGGGGGCAAGGGACACTGAAGCTTTCTTT. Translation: CASSPQGARDTEAFF.

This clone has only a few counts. The CDR3 is CASSRRDTYMNTEAFF. The DNA of the CDR3 is TGTGCCAGCAGCCGCCGGGACACTTACATGAACACTGAAGCTTTCTTT. This sequence joins TRBV3-1 (or the pseudogene TRBV3-2) and TRBJ1-1; D possibly corresponds to TRBD1 (6 bases). Germline V CDR1 and CDR2: LGHDT, YNNKEL (reference sequence). The V end lost 4 bases, the J end lost 0 bases, and 15 bases lay between the germline ends. CDR3 length equals 16 residues.